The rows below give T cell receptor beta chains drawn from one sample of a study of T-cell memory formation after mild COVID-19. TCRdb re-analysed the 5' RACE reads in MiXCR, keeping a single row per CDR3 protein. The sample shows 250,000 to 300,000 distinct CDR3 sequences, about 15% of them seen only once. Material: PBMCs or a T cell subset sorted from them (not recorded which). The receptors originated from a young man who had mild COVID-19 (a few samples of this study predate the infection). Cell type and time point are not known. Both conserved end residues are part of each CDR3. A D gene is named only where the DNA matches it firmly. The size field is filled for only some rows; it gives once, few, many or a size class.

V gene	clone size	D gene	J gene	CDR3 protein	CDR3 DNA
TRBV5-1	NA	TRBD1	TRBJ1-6	CASSIGTVNSPLHF	TGCGCCAGCAGCATAGGGACAGTTAATTCACCCCTCCACTTT
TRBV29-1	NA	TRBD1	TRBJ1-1	CSVVGQSNTEAFF	TGCAGCGTTGTGGGACAGAGCAACACTGAAGCTTTCTTT
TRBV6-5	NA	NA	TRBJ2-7	CASSPDIHEQYF	TGTGCCAGCAGCCCCGACATTCACGAGCAGTACTTC
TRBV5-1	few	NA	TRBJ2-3	CASSLFTLGPTDTQYF	TGCGCCAGCAGCTTGTTCACTCTAGGCCCCACAGATACGCAGTATTTT
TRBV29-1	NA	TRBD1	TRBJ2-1	CSVEVRDRRYNEQFF	TGCAGCGTTGAAGTCCGGGACAGACGATACAATGAGCAGTTCTTC
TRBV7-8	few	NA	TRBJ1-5	CASSLHAQPQHF	TGTGCCAGCAGCTTACATGCTCAGCCCCAGCATTTT
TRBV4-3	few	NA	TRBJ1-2	CASSQGRGRPLQGGYTF	TGCGCCAGCAGCCAAGGGAGAGGAAGGCCTTTACAGGGTGGCTACACCTTC
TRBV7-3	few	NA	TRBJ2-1	CASSLPGRDNEQFF	TGTGCCAGCAGCCTCCCCGGCAGGGATAATGAGCAGTTCTTC
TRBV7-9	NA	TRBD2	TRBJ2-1	CASSSLGLAGSSYNEQFF	TGTGCCAGCAGTTCCCTAGGACTAGCGGGGAGCTCCTACAATGAGCAGTTCTTC
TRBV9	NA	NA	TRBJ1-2	CASSGFQGNGYTF	TGTGCCAGCAGTGGATTCCAGGGAAATGGCTACACCTTC
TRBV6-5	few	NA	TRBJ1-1	CASSYSPRNTEAFF	TGTGCCAGCAGTTACTCGCCGAGGAACACTGAAGCTTTCTTT
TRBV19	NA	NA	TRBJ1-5	CASSTSNQPQHF	TGTGCCAGTAGTACTAGCAATCAGCCCCAGCATTTT
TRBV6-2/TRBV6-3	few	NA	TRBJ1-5	CASRIGLGRNQPQHF	TGTGCCAGCAGGATCGGACTCGGTCGCAATCAGCCCCAGCATTTT
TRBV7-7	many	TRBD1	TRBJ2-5	CASSLGTGGQETQYF	TGTGCCAGCAGCTTAGGGACAGGGGGCCAAGAGACCCAGTACTTC
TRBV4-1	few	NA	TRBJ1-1	CASKRGASTEAFF	TGCGCCAGCAAGAGGGGGGCGAGCACTGAAGCTTTCTTT
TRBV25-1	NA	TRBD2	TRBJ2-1	CASSEPGGNGVEQFF	TGTGCCAGCAGTGAACCGGGGGGAAACGGTGTTGAGCAGTTCTTC
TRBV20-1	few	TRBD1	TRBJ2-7	CSAGGQGFSYEQYF	TGCAGTGCTGGGGGACAGGGATTCTCCTACGAGCAGTACTTC
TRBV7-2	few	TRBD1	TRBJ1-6	CASRRQGGSSPLHF	TGTGCCAGCAGGAGACAGGGTGGAAGCTCACCCCTCCACTTT
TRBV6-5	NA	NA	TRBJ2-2	CASSYSNRNTGELFF	TGTGCCAGCAGTTACTCGAATAGGAACACCGGGGAGCTGTTTTTT
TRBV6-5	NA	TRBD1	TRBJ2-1	CASSYRGTGWYEQFF	TGTGCCAGCAGTTACCGCGGGACAGGATGGTATGAGCAGTTCTTC
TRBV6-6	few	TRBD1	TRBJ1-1	CASSPLGQGGKAFF	TGTGCCAGCAGTCCCCTCGGACAGGGTGGGAAGGCTTTCTTT
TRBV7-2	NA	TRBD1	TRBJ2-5	CASSQGQSKETQYF	TGTGCCAGCAGCCAGGGACAGAGTAAAGAGACCCAGTACTTC
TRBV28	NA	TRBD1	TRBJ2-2	CASRPTGGGSGELFF	TGTGCCAGCAGACCCACAGGGGGAGGATCCGGGGAGCTGTTTTTT
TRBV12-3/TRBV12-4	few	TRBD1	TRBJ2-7	CASWRQGTYEQYF	TGTGCCAGCTGGAGACAGGGTACCTACGAGCAGTACTTC
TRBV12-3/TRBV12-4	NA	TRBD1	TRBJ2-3	CASSTRQGTTDTQYF	TGTGCCAGCAGTACACGACAGGGGACCACAGATACGCAGTATTTT
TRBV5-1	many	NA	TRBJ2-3	CASSLGGITDTQYF	TGCGCCAGCAGCTTAGGGGGTATCACAGATACGCAGTATTTT